Reported below is one T cell receptor (beta chain). This clone's antigen is unknown. It has no much larger one-base neighbor in the sample; base qualities were not kept. This sample was included in a study of blood T cells in healthy people across ages (dated by TCRdb to 2013 to 2016). For the study in its entirety: Template switching captured roughly one uniquely barcoded TCR beta cDNA molecule per two T cells in model experiments. The study measured age-related changes in TCR beta repertoire diversity using deep sequencing normalized with unique cDNA molecular identifiers. Four age groups were formed from the donors: young (average around 15 years), middle-aged (around 39), aged (around 68) and long-lived (about 75). To avoid experimental bias, donors of different ages were spread randomly across the sequencing lanes. Two additional independent replicas of 1 million unique cDNA reads from the same blood draw were analyzed for two donors (one aged 18 to 30 and one aged 80 or older). Broader findings and caveats from the paper: The long-lived group showed more naive CD4+ T cells, fewer expanded clones and increased TCR diversity than the aged group, suggesting age selection. There was a strong correlation between observed TCR beta diversity and the percentage of naive T cells measured by flow cytometry. Estimates of total diversity based on one million sequenced T cells were considered lower bounds and underestimates. Since profiling was done on bulk unsorted PBMCs, naive and antigen-experienced compartments could not be conclusively compared. Observed TCR beta diversity per million T cells fell roughly linearly with age, and a significant reduction was already apparent by age around 39. Because the CMV infection status of the donors was unknown, age-related changes in expanded clonotypes may potentially have been confounded.

Donors were 39 systemically healthy Caucasian individuals from Russia aged 6 to 90 years. Each donor gave around 9.8 milliliters of peripheral blood, collected into EDTA-treated Vacutainer tubes. Ficoll-Paque density-gradient centrifugation was used to isolate PBMCs, with at least 6.5 million obtained per sample. Trizol reagent was used to extract total RNA from PBMCs, with at least 6 micrograms per sample. For every donor, an aliquot of PBMCs went through flow cytometry to measure the percentages of naive CD45RAhigh/CD27high T cells. As encoded in the germline V gene, CDR1 is SGHVS while CDR2 is FQNEAQ. V drops 0 bases and J drops 9 bases, leaving 6 bases in between. Including cysteine and phenylalanine, the CDR3 has 12 amino acids. The CDR3 DNA has 36 bases and is translated from base 1. The library was prepared using 5' RACE. Sequencing was performed on an Illumina HiSeq 2500. A second PCR of about 7 to 12 cycles was run with a J-beta primer mix and a sample-barcoded 5' primer. A template-switch 5' adaptor carrying 12 random nucleotides introduced a unique molecular identifier onto each TCR beta cDNA molecule. Each sample yielded at least 3 million CDR3-containing paired-end reads. All of the RNA was converted into first-strand cDNA using the Mint cDNA synthesis kit, with a TRBC-specific oligonucleotide serving as the primer. Following uracil-DNA glycosylase treatment, a first 18-cycle PCR with universal primers M1SS and BC2_uni_R was performed on all cDNA. Under the source paper's analysis protocol: For normalization, 1 million high-quality reads, each with a distinct molecular identifier, were randomly selected from each sample. Reads sharing molecular identifiers were discarded rather than binned into consensus sequences. MiTCR, with a Q25 quality threshold and the strictest error-elimination algorithm, was used for CDR3 identification, clonotype clustering and error correction. A nonparametric unseen species model with Euler transformation was used to estimate lower-bound total TCR beta diversity. Using fastp trimming at Q25 and MiXCR clonotype assembly, TCRdb reanalyzed the public sequencing data and kept in-frame beta chains. Every entry covers one CDR3 protein and lists the most common genes and DNA from its rows. The V and J calls, along with clone size, are taken from TCRdb and not from the paper's own processing. A total of hundreds of thousands of distinct CDR3 sequences appear in this sample, roughly 56% of them only once. Roughly 24% of the sample is in the top ten clones.

Recombination linked TRBV7-8 to TRBJ2-1; a confident D gene designation cannot be given. The sequencing input was blood. The clonotype was recovered from a man aged 40-50 years in good health. The nucleotides read TGTGCCAGCAGCTTAGCGCACAGTGAGCAGTTCTTC. Its coded protein is CASSLAHSEQFF.